The next 32 T cell receptor gamma chains were all read from a single sample in a study of γδ T cells in repeated Plasmodium falciparum infection. TCRdb fed the multiplex PCR reads to CATT. This sample has 30,000 or so gamma-chain clones; 1.4% occur once, and the top ten carry roughly a fifth. Gammadelta T cells were flow-sorted from PBMC into Vgamma9/Vdelta2+ and Vdelta2-negative populations for bulk analysis. The sequenced material came from gamma-delta T cells from blood. These receptors all come from a pool of human donors (malaria-infected and uninfected, not separated).

By its share, this clone is medium-sized. The V gene is TRGV9, the J gene TRGJP. CDR3 length equals 15 residues. Looked up from germline, CDR1 is GITISATS and CDR2 is ISYDGTV (reference sequence). With 6 bases clipped from V and 5 bases from J, the junction kept 4 bases outside the gene matches. This CDR3 reads CALWMEELGKKIKVF. The CDR3 DNA is TGTGCCTTGTGGATGGAAGAGTTGGGCAAAAAAATCAAGGTATTT.

This clone was picked up a small number of times. A far larger clone is a single base away, which makes a read error likely. Different DNA sequences within this sample yield the same CDR3. The V call is TRGV9, the J call TRGJ1 or TRGJ2. TCRdb does not report a J gene; here it was assigned by matching the DNA to germline references. Germline values: CDR1 GITISATS, CDR2 ISYDGTV (reference sequence). The CDR3 has 13 amino acids. The chain's CDR3 is CALWEVRPVEKLF. The DNA for the CDR3 is TGCGCCTTGTGGGAGGTGCGTCCAGTGGAGAAACTCTTT.

This clone was recorded many times. TCRdb shows a much larger clone's protein in place of this DNA's translation, and the two differ at residue 11, likely through a read error; the protein shown is translated from the DNA. The rearrangement uses TRGV9 and TRGJP. CDR1 GITISATS and CDR2 ISYDGTV come from the germline V gene (reference sequence). The CDR3 extends over 16 amino acids. The CDR3 DNA follows: TGTGCCTTGTGGGACAACCAAGAGTTGGGCAGAAAAATCAAGGTATTT. Encoded protein: CALWDNQELGRKIKVF.

This clone was recorded a few times. TCRdb assigns this DNA the protein of a much larger clone, which departs from its translation at residue 8; this likely reflects a read error, and the protein shown comes from translating the DNA. V usage is TRGV9 and J usage is TRGJ1 or TRGJ2. Assignment of the J gene here rests on matching the DNA to germline, because TCRdb gives none. Germline trimming cut 3 bases from V and 2 bases from J; bases unmatched to any gene: 7. Per germline, CDR1 GITISATS and CDR2 ISYDGTV (reference sequence). The CDR3 runs to 14 residues. This chain's CDR3 is CALWELLDYYKKLF. CDR3 in DNA: TGTGCCTTGTGGGAGCTTTTGGATTATTATAAGAAACTCTTT.

This clone was counted only a few times. The protein that TCRdb holds for this DNA derives from a much larger clone and differs from the translated DNA at residue 8, which likely indicates a read error; the protein shown here is translated from the DNA. CDR3 in DNA: TGTGCCACCTGGGATGGCCATTTAAATTATTATAAGAAACTCTTT. This encodes CATWDGHLNYYKKLF. This sequence joins TRGV4 and TRGJ1 or TRGJ2. The V gene end was trimmed by 1 base and the J gene end by 1 base; junction bases not matched to a gene: 7. Per germline, CDR1 EGSTGY and CDR2 YDSYTSSV. The CDR3 is 15 amino acids.

In its sample, this clone was seen a few times. This DNA translates differently at residue 9 from the TCRdb protein, which is that of a much larger clone; a read error is likely, and the protein shown is the DNA's own translation. The genes are TRGV4 and TRGJP2. No J gene is reported in TCRdb; it was inferred here by comparing the DNA with germline. CDR1 and CDR2 from the germline V gene are EGSTGY and YDSYTSSV. The CDR3 has 14 amino acids. CDR3 residues: CATWAYSSAWIKTF. The CDR3, as DNA: TGTGCCACCTGGGCCTACAGTAGTGCTTGGATCAAGACGTTT.

This clone was counted only a few times. TCRdb pairs this DNA with a much larger clone's protein that differs at residue 10, likely a read error; the protein shown was translated from the DNA. For the CDR3, the DNA is TGTGCCACCTGGGACTCGTGGTATTATATGAAACTCTTT. Translation: CATWDSWYYMKLF. The chain carries TRGV3 and TRGJ1 or TRGJ2. TCRdb is silent on the J gene; assignment here came from matching the DNA to germline. The CDR3 is made up of 13 amino acids. Looked up from germline, CDR1 is VTNTFY and CDR2 is YDVSTARD (reference sequence).

This clone was picked up many times. TCRdb's protein, taken from a much larger clone, differs from this DNA's translation at residue 2, likely owing to a read error; the protein displayed comes from the DNA. The rearrangement links TRGV9 to TRGJ1 or TRGJ2. Germline V lookup: CDR1 GITISATS, CDR2 ISYDGTV (reference sequence). The CDR3 contains 12 residues. The CDR3 sequence is CTLWEVWERKLF. The CDR3 DNA sequence: TGTACCTTGTGGGAGGTGTGGGAGAGGAAACTCTTT.

A word on this clone: A far larger clone is just one base off, so this is likely a read error. The sample contains more than one DNA sequence encoding this CDR3. V and J are TRGV9 and TRGJ1 or TRGJ2. The J gene comes from matching the DNA to germline here; TCRdb lacks it. CDR1 is GITISATS and CDR2 is ISYDGTV in the germline V gene (reference sequence). The CDR3 covers 17 residues. The CDR3 protein is CALWEVTLWDIYYKKLF. CDR3 sequence (DNA): TGTGCTTTGTGGGAGGTCACTCTGTGGGACATTTATTATAAGAAACTCTTT.

Concerning this clone itself: This DNA's translation differs at residue 8 from TCRdb's protein, which comes from a much larger clone; a read error is likely, and the protein shown is translated from the DNA. The rearrangement uses TRGV8 and TRGJ1 or TRGJ2. The J gene was not available in TCRdb and was assigned here by matching the DNA to germline segments. Germline V gene lookup returns CDR1 VENAVY and CDR2 YDSYNSRV. This CDR3 region has 13 residues. The J segment lost 10 bases and the V segment lost 4 bases, leaving 13 bases of the junction unmatched. The CDR3 DNA sequence: TGTGCCACCTGGGACCTGAGGGAGGAGAAGAAACTCTTT. It translates to CATWDLREEKKLF.

This clone was detected many times. TCRdb's listed protein matches a much larger clone and diverges from this DNA's translation at residue 9, likely through a read error; the protein shown comes from the DNA. J gene calling gave no result, while the V gene is TRGV9. Per the germline V gene, CDR1 is GITISATS and CDR2 is ISYDGTV (reference sequence). The CDR3 has 11 residues. This chain's CDR3 is CALWETHKNLF. DNA of the CDR3: TGTGCCTTGTGGGAGACTCATAAGAACCTCTTT.

This clone came up a few times. TCRdb assigns this DNA the protein of a much larger clone, which departs from its translation at residue 11; this likely reflects a read error, and the protein shown comes from translating the DNA. The V call is TRGV9, the J call TRGJP. The J gene, left out of TCRdb, was set here by checking the DNA against germline. Germline assignment: CDR1 GITISATS and CDR2 ISYDGTV (reference sequence). This CDR3 comprises 18 residues. V lost 0 bases and J lost 12; bases outside the gene matches: 14. The CDR3 sequence: CALWEVYSPRSGKKIKVF. The CDR3 region has the DNA TGTGCCTTGTGGGAGGTGTATAGCCCAAGGTCGGGCAAAAAAATCAAGGTATTT.

Regarding this clone: TCRdb pairs this DNA with a much larger clone's protein that differs at residue 11, likely a read error; the protein shown was translated from the DNA. No J gene was assigned, while the V gene was called as TRGV9. Per germline, CDR1 GITISATS and CDR2 ISYDGTV (reference sequence). There are 13 residues in the CDR3. This CDR3 is CALWEVPYYKRLF. Here the CDR3 DNA reads TGTGCCTTGTGGGAGGTCCCTTATTATAAGAGACTCTTT.

This clone was seen ten or more times. TCRdb's protein, taken from a much larger clone, differs from this DNA's translation at residue 11, likely owing to a read error; the protein displayed comes from the DNA. The rearrangement uses TRGV3 and TRGJ1 or TRGJ2. The germline gives CDR1 VTNTFY, CDR2 YDVSTARD (reference sequence). Unmatched junction bases numbered 14, after V lost 0 bases and J lost 15 bases. This CDR3 region has 13 residues. This CDR3 reads CATWDRPMIRILF. The CDR3 coding sequence is TGTGCCACCTGGGACAGGCCGATGATAAGAATACTCTTT.

About this clone: This sequence is one base from a far larger clone and is likely a read error. The same CDR3 arises from other DNA sequences in this sample as well. V and J are TRGV9 and TRGJ1 or TRGJ2. The J gene was not available in TCRdb and was assigned here by matching the DNA to germline segments. CDR3 length: 12 amino acids. The germline V gene encodes CDR1 GITISATS and CDR2 ISYDGTV (reference sequence). As DNA, the CDR3 is TGCGCCTTGTGGGAGCCCGTGCCTAAGAAACTCTTT. Protein sequence: CALWEPVPKKLF.

To note about this clone: The protein given by TCRdb reflects a much larger clone and differs at residue 4 from this DNA's translation, likely from a read error; the protein shown is the DNA's translation. The chain joins TRGV9 to TRGJP. The CDR3 runs to 15 residues. CDR1 and CDR2 from the germline V gene are GITISATS and ISYDGTV (reference sequence). The CDR3 here is CALREVYRGKKIKVF. The CDR3 DNA follows: TGTGCCTTGCGGGAGGTGTATAGGGGCAAAAAAATCAAGGTATTT.

This clone was counted many times. The TCRdb protein comes from a much larger clone and disagrees with this DNA's translation at residue 9, likely due to a read error; the protein given here is derived from the DNA. This chain uses TRGV3 with TRGJP1. In the absence of a J gene in TCRdb, the DNA was matched to germline to assign it here. The germline CDR1 and CDR2 sequences are VTNTFY and YDVSTARD (reference sequence). The CDR3 covers 12 residues. DNA for the CDR3: TGTGCCACCTGGGACAGCCGTTGGCTCAAGATATTT. Protein: CATWDSRWLKIF.

In the case of this clone: A far larger clone is one nucleotide away, so this likely arose from a read error. The same CDR3 also results from other DNA sequences found in this sample. The rearrangement uses TRGV2 and TRGJP2. The J gene, left out of TCRdb, was set here by checking the DNA against germline. The CDR3 length is 15 residues. In germline, CDR1 is EGSNGY, CDR2 YDSYNSKV. CDR3 nucleotides: TGTGCTACCCGGGGGGACCCCCGTAGTGATTGGATCAAGACGTTT. As protein: CATRGDPRSDWIKTF.

Remarks on this clone: TCRdb's entry gives the protein of a much larger clone, which mismatches this DNA's translation at residue 4, likely from a read error; the protein reported here is translated from the DNA. This chain joins TRGV2 and TRGJP2. The J gene comes from matching the DNA to germline here; TCRdb lacks it. The CDR3 has 12 residues. Germline values: CDR1 EGSNGY, CDR2 YDSYNSKV. The CDR3 nucleotides read TGTGCCACCCGGGACGGGCCTTGGATCAAGACGTTT. The encoded protein is CATRDGPWIKTF.

Concerning this clone itself: The DNA is left out, because the CDR3 cannot be placed on it with certainty; the CDR3 is given as TCRdb lists it. The V gene is TRGV4; the J gene was not called. Germline V lookup: CDR1 EGSTGY, CDR2 YDSYTSSV. Counting both end residues, the CDR3 totals 31 amino acids. The CDR3 region is CATWDGVIIRNSLAVEQHLLSQVSIGRIQHF.

This clone has at least ten counts. The protein held in TCRdb is that of a much larger clone and does not match this DNA's translation at residue 14, likely because of a read error; the protein shown is translated from the DNA. This rearrangement joins TRGV9 to TRGJP. Germline matching of the DNA provided the J gene here, since TCRdb leaves it blank. Germline V gene sequence: CDR1 GITISATS, CDR2 ISYDGTV (reference sequence). The CDR3 is made up of 17 amino acids. This CDR3 reads CALWEERLELGKKVKVF. The CDR3 DNA reads TGTGCCTTGTGGGAGGAACGTCTGGAGTTGGGCAAAAAAGTCAAGGTATTT.

Many counts were recorded for this clone. The chain is built from TRGV3 and TRGJ1 or TRGJ2. The trim removed 2 bases at V and 7 bases at J, leaving 5 bases unmatched. The CDR3 length is 12 residues. From germline, CDR1 is VTNTFY and CDR2 YDVSTARD (reference sequence). This CDR3 is CATWDKGYKKLF. The CDR3 DNA reads TGTGCCACCTGGGACAAGGGGTATAAGAAACTCTTT.

In regard to this clone: This DNA's translation and the protein TCRdb lists, from a much larger clone, do not match at residue 14, likely due to a read error; the protein shown is translated from the DNA. The chain links TRGV9 to TRGJP. The length of the CDR3 is 18 residues. Looked up from germline, CDR1 is GITISATS and CDR2 is ISYDGTV (reference sequence). DNA for the CDR3: TGTGCCTTGTGGGAGGTACCTTCTGAAGAGTTGGGCAAAAGAATCAAGGTATTT. Amino acids: CALWEVPSEELGKRIKVF.

This clone was seen at least ten times. The V gene is TRGV3, the J gene TRGJ1 or TRGJ2. The V and J ends lost 2 bases and 1 base, in that order; junction bases with no gene match: 11. The CDR3 has 16 residues. Per the germline V gene, CDR1 is VTNTFY and CDR2 is YDVSTARD (reference sequence). Here the CDR3 DNA reads TGTGCCACCTGGGACAAGCCGAACCTTAATTATTATAAGAAACTCTTT. Translating it yields CATWDKPNLNYYKKLF.

This clone showed up just a few times. The TCRdb protein, from a much larger clone, departs from this DNA's translation at residue 10, likely by read error; the protein shown derives from the DNA. The chain uses TRGV9 and TRGJP. Germline V CDR1 and CDR2: GITISATS, ISYDGTV (reference sequence). Unmatched junction bases numbered 15, after V lost 4 bases and J lost 9 bases. The CDR3 has 18 amino acids. The CDR3 DNA reads TGTGCCTTGTGGGACCTGCAAGAGGTAGGGTTGGGCAAAAAAATCAAGGTATTT. This codes for CALWDLQEVGLGKKIKVF.

In this sample, this clone turned up a few times. This DNA translates differently at residue 15 from the TCRdb protein, which is that of a much larger clone; a read error is likely, and the protein shown is the DNA's own translation. The V gene is given as TRGV9, and no J gene call is available. Germline V gene sequence: CDR1 GITISATS, CDR2 ISYDGTV (reference sequence). This CDR3 has 17 amino acids. CDR3 in amino acids: CALWEVKLVLGKKIRVF. DNA of the CDR3: TGTGCCTTGTGGGAGGTGAAGTTAGTGTTGGGCAAAAAAATCAGGGTATTT.

This clone was picked up many times. The chain is built from TRGV5 and TRGJ1 or TRGJ2. TCRdb lists no J gene, so it was determined here by aligning the DNA to germline. Germline V gene lookup returns CDR1 VINAFY and CDR2 YDVSNSKD. The CDR3 covers 10 residues. V shed 9 bases, J shed 5 bases, and the junction held 4 bases outside the gene matches. Written as DNA, the CDR3 is TGTGCCACCCGACATTATAAGAAACTCTTT. This encodes CATRHYKKLF.

About this clone: The protein in TCRdb stems from a much larger clone and differs at residue 8 from this DNA's translation, likely a read error; here the protein is translated from the DNA. J is TRGJ1 or TRGJ2 and V is TRGV9. Here the J gene was assigned by germline matching of the DNA, as TCRdb has none. CDR1 and CDR2 (germline): GITISATS, ISYDGTV (reference sequence). Trimming cost V 3 bases and J 12 bases; bases outside gene matches: 8. This CDR3 spans 11 amino acids. Written as DNA, the CDR3 is TGTGCCTTGTGGGAGTCCCGCGGGAAACTCTTT. This translates into CALWESRGKLF.

At least ten counts were recorded for this clone. The sample contains more than one DNA sequence encoding this CDR3. J is TRGJ1 or TRGJ2 and V is TRGV4. This CDR3 is built from 13 residues. Germline CDR1 EGSTGY, CDR2 YDSYTSSV. The trim removed 0 bases at V and 7 bases at J, leaving 6 bases unmatched. The CDR3 loop is CATWDGSGYKKLF. CDR3 nucleotide sequence: TGTGCCACCTGGGATGGGTCTGGCTATAAGAAACTCTTT.

The table lists this clone with a few counts. The likely explanation is a read error, given a far larger clone one base away. In the same sample, other DNA sequences code for this CDR3. Called V gene: TRGV4; the J gene was not called. Germline loops: CDR1 EGSTGY, CDR2 YDSYTSSV. CDR3 length: 13 amino acids. The CDR3 sequence is CATWDAQWYKKLF. The CDR3, as DNA: TGTGCCACCTGGGATGCCCAATGGTATAAGAAGCTCTTT.

This clone was observed once. The chain employs TRGV9 and TRGJP. TCRdb gives no J gene; it was assigned here by matching the DNA to germline. Trimming cost V 4 bases and J 19 bases; bases outside gene matches: 22. The CDR3 is 17 amino acids. In germline, CDR1 is GITISATS, CDR2 ISYDGTV (reference sequence). As DNA, the CDR3 is TGTGCCTTGTGGGACCAGGGCGCTTTTGGGTTGGGCAAAATCAAGGTATTT. Protein: CALWDQGAFGLGKIKVF.

There are many counts of this clone. TCRdb pairs this DNA with a much larger clone's protein that differs at residue 4, likely a read error; the protein shown was translated from the DNA. The chain uses TRGV9 and TRGJP. TCRdb records no J gene; here it was assigned by comparing the DNA to germline. The CDR3 covers 16 residues. Germline lookup yields CDR1 GITISATS and CDR2 ISYDGTV (reference sequence). CDR3 sequence: CALRDLRELGKKIKVF. The CDR3 DNA reads as TGTGCCTTGCGGGATTTGCGGGAGTTGGGCAAAAAAATCAAGGTATTT.